This entry describes one T cell receptor beta chain. Antigen specificity is unknown. The CDR3 extends over 15 amino acids. Trimming removed 1 base at V and 3 bases at J, with 10 bases between. From germline, CDR1 is SGHTA and CDR2 FQGNSA. The data stem from a study of identical twins. General study points: Among beta out-of-frame sequences, excess sharing between twins appeared weaker.

Template switching added a universal primer site; cDNA carried unique molecular identifiers. TCRdb reprocessed the 5' RACE reads via MiXCR and lists one record per CDR3 protein. The table records under 900,000 distinct CDR3 sequences, 9% to 15% of them present only once. The donors were all healthy and Caucasian. In addition, the sample was reused for a study of yellow fever vaccine responses in identical twins. That publication notes: Twins reportedly showed a vaccine T cell response that seemed partly convergent and partly personalized.

The chain couples TRBV7-2 to TRBJ1-5, with D perhaps TRBD1 (5 bases). The sequence was obtained from a woman aged 18-29 years in good health. The sample taken for sequencing was PBMCs. The CDR3 coding sequence is TGTGCCAGCAGCTTAGTCGGGACTAACAATCAGCCCCAGCATTTT. It specifies CASSLVGTNNQPQHF. The full variable domain, rest sourced from reference TRBV7-2 and TRBJ1-5, is GAGVSQSPSNKVTEKGKDVELRCDPISGHTALYWYRQSLGQGLEFLIYFQGNSAPDKSGLPSDRFSAERTGGSVSTLTIQRTQQEDSAVYLCASSLVGTNNQPQHFGDGTRLSIL.